The T cell receptor beta chain under discussion was sequenced for a study of cytomegalovirus exposure and HLA in healthy donors. The PCR contained 60 Vbeta and 13 Jbeta primers. Using immunoSEQ multiplex PCR, the repertoire was profiled, and TCRdb retains in-frame clones only, with some absent. The table lists 150,000 to 160,000 clones, 65% to 80% of them singletons, with around 2.8% in the top ten. Donors consisted of healthy bone marrow donors. The CDR3 contains 17 residues. In germline, CDR1 is WNHNN, CDR2 SYGVQD (reference sequence). The V and J ends lost 0 bases and 5 bases respectively, with 16 bases between them.

V gene TRBV10-1 combines with J gene TRBJ2-2; weak D call: TRBD1 (6 bases). Sequenced: PBMCs. The TCR comes from a man younger than 35 in good health and CMV-seronegative. The CDR3 nucleotides are TGCGCCAGCAGTGAGTCGGTGGGGGCCCTAAGTACCGGGGAGCTGTTTTTT. Its translation is CASSESVGALSTGELFF.